Listed below are T cell receptor beta chains from one sample, sequenced in a study of CD8 T cells in ankylosing spondylitis. TCRdb used MiXCR to reprocess the 5' RACE reads, holding one entry per CDR3 protein. Among under 250,000 distinct CDR3 sequences, 6% to 8.5% were seen once, and the ten largest hold approximately 15%. The sequencing input was blood, either unsorted or a sorted T cell fraction (not recorded which). Receptors were obtained from a male donor with ankylosing spondylitis. Each CDR3 is given with its conserved first and last residue. The D gene is left open where the match is weak. Clone size is stated in some rows and not others, as once, few, many or a class when expanded.

V: TRBV14; J: TRBJ2-7; D: -; size: many; CDR3: CASSQVPGSSYEQYF; DNA: TGTGCCAGCAGCCAAGTCCCGGGGAGCTCCTACGAGCAGTACTTC
V: TRBV6-5; J: TRBJ2-2; D: TRBD2; size: many; CDR3: CASSYLVLAGNTGELFF; DNA: TGTGCCAGCAGTTACCTGGTGTTAGCGGGAAATACCGGGGAGCTGTTTTTT
V: TRBV6-2/TRBV6-3; J: TRBJ2-5; D: TRBD2; size: many; CDR3: CASSHGLAEETQYF; DNA: TGTGCCAGCAGCCATGGACTAGCGGAAGAGACCCAGTACTTC
V: TRBV24-1; J: TRBJ1-1; D: -; size: many; CDR3: CATSDATGRTEAFF; DNA: TGTGCCACCAGTGATGCCACAGGGCGGACTGAAGCTTTCTTT
V: TRBV7-6; J: TRBJ1-4; D: -; size: many; CDR3: CASSKRVLGNEKLFF; DNA: TGTGCCAGCAGCAAGAGGGTCTTGGGTAATGAAAAACTGTTTTTT
V: TRBV11-2; J: TRBJ1-5; D: -; size: few; CDR3: CASSLAGSRQPQHF; DNA: TGTGCCAGCAGCTTAGCGGGGAGCCGCCAGCCCCAGCATTTT
V: TRBV25-1; J: TRBJ2-1; D: -; size: many; CDR3: CASSLRGYNEQFF; DNA: TGTGCCAGCAGTCTTAGAGGGTACAATGAGCAGTTCTTC
V: TRBV7-6; J: TRBJ2-2; D: TRBD2; size: -; CDR3: CASSGVTRGGNTGELFF; DNA: TGTGCCAGCAGCGGAGTTACCCGGGGGGGAAACACCGGGGAGCTGTTTTTT
V: TRBV10-3; J: TRBJ2-1; D: TRBD2; size: few; CDR3: CAALSGSTNNEQFF; DNA: TGTGCCGCCCTTAGCGGGAGTACCAACAATGAGCAGTTCTTC
V: TRBV7-9; J: TRBJ1-1; D: -; size: many; CDR3: CASRAGGREAFF; DNA: TGTGCCAGCAGGGCGGGGGGGCGTGAAGCTTTCTTT
V: TRBV6-1; J: TRBJ2-1; D: -; size: many; CDR3: CASEGGTYNEQFF; DNA: TGTGCCAGCGAGGGGGGGACCTACAATGAGCAGTTCTTC
V: TRBV5-1; J: TRBJ1-1; D: TRBD1; size: -; CDR3: CASSPRTGERNTEAFF; DNA: TGCGCCAGCAGCCCGAGGACAGGGGAGAGAAACACTGAAGCTTTCTTT
V: TRBV27; J: TRBJ2-7; D: TRBD1; size: few; CDR3: CASGDRGNYEQYF; DNA: TGTGCCAGCGGCGACAGGGGGAACTACGAGCAGTACTTC
V: TRBV6-2/TRBV6-3; J: TRBJ1-2; D: -; size: many; CDR3: CASSRRENYGYTF; DNA: TGTGCCAGCAGCCGCAGGGAGAACTATGGCTACACCTTC
V: TRBV7-6; J: TRBJ2-2; D: TRBD1; size: -; CDR3: CASSAPGQGSGELFF; DNA: TGTGCCAGCAGCGCCCCGGGACAGGGCTCTGGGGAGCTGTTTTTT
V: TRBV24-1; J: TRBJ2-1; D: TRBD1; size: many; CDR3: CATSGQGVYNEQFF; DNA: TGTGCCACCAGTGGTCAGGGGGTATACAATGAGCAGTTCTTC
V: TRBV20-1; J: TRBJ2-7; D: -; size: few; CDR3: CSARVVGGAWDEQYF; DNA: TGCAGTGCTAGAGTAGTGGGGGGGGCCTGGGACGAGCAGTACTTC
V: TRBV7-9; J: TRBJ2-7; D: -; size: few; CDR3: CASSFLPGMNEQYF; DNA: TGTGCCAGCAGCTTCTTGCCGGGGATGAACGAGCAGTACTTC
V: TRBV12-3/TRBV12-4; J: TRBJ1-1; D: -; size: many; CDR3: CASSFLVGKLMNTEAFF; DNA: TGTGCCAGCAGTTTTTTAGTGGGCAAACTGATGAACACTGAAGCTTTCTTT
V: TRBV20-1; J: TRBJ2-7; D: -; size: -; CDR3: CSARVPVPSGALSYEQYF; DNA: TGCAGTGCTAGAGTTCCAGTCCCCTCCGGCGCACTCTCCTACGAGCAGTACTTC
V: TRBV6-2/TRBV6-3; J: TRBJ2-1; D: -; size: many; CDR3: CASTPTGFGEQFF; DNA: TGTGCCAGCACCCCTACAGGATTTGGAGAGCAGTTCTTC
V: TRBV7-6; J: TRBJ2-3; D: -; size: many; CDR3: CASSLYHADTDTQYF; DNA: TGTGCCAGCAGCTTATACCACGCCGACACAGATACGCAGTATTTT
V: TRBV3-1; J: TRBJ2-7; D: -; size: many; CDR3: CASSQEYMRTGAYEQYF; DNA: TGTGCCAGCAGCCAAGAGTATATGCGGACCGGAGCCTACGAGCAGTACTTC
V: TRBV29-1; J: TRBJ2-7; D: -; size: many; CDR3: CSVEGEGSEQYF; DNA: TGCAGCGTTGAAGGAGAAGGTTCGGAGCAGTACTTC
V: TRBV9; J: TRBJ2-1; D: TRBD1; size: -; CDR3: CASSSWDRGNEQFF; DNA: TGTGCCTCCTCCTCTTGGGACAGGGGTAATGAGCAGTTCTTC
V: TRBV5-1; J: TRBJ2-7; D: -; size: many; CDR3: CASSLNYEQYF; DNA: TGTGCCAGCAGCCTAAACTACGAGCAGTACTTC
V: TRBV29-1; J: TRBJ2-1; D: TRBD1; size: many; CDR3: CSVEDLDRGDYNEQFF; DNA: TGCAGCGTTGAAGACCTAGACAGGGGTGACTACAATGAGCAGTTCTTC
V: TRBV7-9; J: TRBJ1-1; D: -; size: few; CDR3: CASSLGGGAAEAFF; DNA: TGTGCCAGCAGCCTAGGTGGGGGGGCCGCTGAAGCTTTCTTT
V: TRBV20-1; J: TRBJ2-1; D: -; size: many; CDR3: CSAPPGLSNEQFF; DNA: TGCAGTGCTCCGCCGGGACTGTCCAATGAGCAGTTCTTC
V: TRBV4-2; J: TRBJ2-7; D: -; size: many; CDR3: CASSQNPAGSSYEQYF; DNA: TGTGCCAGCAGCCAAAACCCGGCAGGGAGCTCCTACGAGCAGTACTTC
V: TRBV24-1; J: TRBJ2-1; D: TRBD2; size: many; CDR3: CATSDRTSSRYNEQFF; DNA: TGTGCCACCAGTGACCGGACTAGCTCTAGGTACAATGAGCAGTTCTTC
V: TRBV27; J: TRBJ2-1; D: -; size: -; CDR3: CASAFGTEYNEQFF; DNA: TGTGCCAGCGCTTTCGGAACAGAGTACAATGAGCAGTTCTTC
V: TRBV27; J: TRBJ2-7; D: -; size: -; CDR3: CAGGRGPDYEQYF; DNA: TGTGCCGGCGGTCGGGGACCGGACTACGAGCAGTACTTC
V: TRBV29-1; J: TRBJ2-7; D: TRBD2; size: once; CDR3: CSVGTSGVVFYEQYF; DNA: TGCAGCGTTGGGACTAGCGGGGTCGTATTCTACGAGCAGTACTTC
V: TRBV24-1; J: TRBJ2-1; D: -; size: many; CDR3: CATSLSYSSYNEQFF; DNA: TGTGCCACCAGTTTGTCATATAGCTCCTACAATGAGCAGTTCTTC
V: TRBV6-1; J: TRBJ1-1; D: TRBD1; size: -; CDR3: CASSEGQGGWTEAFF; DNA: TGTGCCAGCAGTGAGGGACAGGGCGGCTGGACTGAAGCTTTCTTT
V: TRBV5-1; J: TRBJ2-3; D: TRBD2; size: many; CDR3: CASSLSGTSGTDTQYF; DNA: TGCGCCAGCAGCTTGTCCGGGACTAGCGGCACAGATACGCAGTATTTT
V: TRBV29-1; J: TRBJ1-2; D: -; size: many; CDR3: CSVPPDNPNYGYTF; DNA: TGCAGCGTTCCTCCAGACAACCCAAACTATGGCTACACCTTC
V: TRBV12-3/TRBV12-4; J: TRBJ1-2; D: TRBD1; size: few; CDR3: CASSFTGGGFNGYTF; DNA: TGTGCCAGCAGTTTCACAGGGGGCGGTTTCAATGGCTACACCTTC
V: TRBV11-2; J: TRBJ1-1; D: -; size: many; CDR3: CASRSGSNTEAFF; DNA: TGTGCCAGCAGGTCAGGATCCAACACTGAAGCTTTCTTT
V: TRBV6-5; J: TRBJ2-7; D: TRBD1; size: many; CDR3: CASSYPGQKPYEQYF; DNA: TGTGCCAGCAGTTACCCGGGACAGAAACCCTACGAGCAGTACTTC
V: TRBV7-8; J: TRBJ2-7; D: TRBD1; size: many; CDR3: CASSSAGTGVYEQYF; DNA: TGTGCCAGCAGCTCAGCCGGGACAGGGGTCTACGAGCAGTACTTC
V: TRBV6-5; J: TRBJ1-2; D: -; size: many; CDR3: CASSTTPRAHGYTF; DNA: TGTGCCAGCAGTACTACTCCCAGGGCCCATGGCTACACCTTC
V: TRBV12-3/TRBV12-4; J: TRBJ2-1; D: -; size: many; CDR3: CASSLEWAEKQFF; DNA: TGTGCCAGCAGTTTAGAATGGGCGGAGAAGCAGTTCTTC
V: TRBV4-3; J: TRBJ2-3; D: TRBD2; size: many; CDR3: CASSQDTSGTDTQYF; DNA: TGCGCCAGCAGCCAAGATACTAGCGGGACAGATACGCAGTATTTT